Listed here are 16 T cell receptor beta chains from one sample, sequenced in a study of blood T cells in healthy people across ages. The authors ran a second PCR of roughly 6 to 12 cycles using a sample-barcoded 5' primer and a J-beta primer mix. Each CDR3 protein gets one entry after TCRdb re-called the 5' RACE reads with MiXCR. The sample has approximately 800,000 distinct CDR3 sequences, 55% to 65% seen once. Sequenced input: blood. The receptors were sampled from a man younger than 40 in good health.

V usage is TRBV6-4 and J usage is TRBJ2-3, with 8 bases fitting TRBD2. The CDR3 runs to 15 residues. Germline V CDR1 and CDR2: MRHNA, SNTAGT. Trimming at V came to 4 bases and at J to 4 bases, leaving 7 bases not matched to a gene. Here the CDR3 reads CASSVDGGASDTQYF. CDR3 DNA sequence: TGTGCCAGCAGTGTTGACGGGGGGGCATCAGATACGCAGTATTTT.

This clonotype appeared a few times. The chain couples TRBV5-1 to TRBJ1-4; D might be TRBD1 (6 bases). The CDR3 has 11 amino acids. CDR1 SGHRS and CDR2 YFSETQ come from the germline V gene. V gave up 0 bases and J gave up 13 bases, with 7 bases separating them. CDR3 coding DNA: TGCGCCAGCAGCTTGGAAGGGGGACTGTTTTTT. Its translation is CASSLEGGLFF.

The V call is TRBV9, the J call TRBJ1-2; tentatively, D is TRBD1 (6 bases). The germline CDR1 and CDR2 sequences are SGDLS and YYNGEE. V was clipped by 3 bases and J by 2 bases, with 8 bases between them. CDR3 length: 13 residues. The CDR3 here is CASSGDTNYGYTF. DNA for the CDR3: TGTGCCAGCAGCGGGGACACAAACTATGGCTACACCTTC.

This chain connects TRBV6-6 to TRBJ1-6; the D is unclear. With 2 bases removed from V and 0 bases from J, the gap between germline ends came to 11 bases. The CDR3 loop spans 17 amino acids. Germline V gives CDR1 MNHNY, CDR2 SVGAGI (reference sequence). Here the CDR3 reads CASSYDGQSSYNSPLHF. CDR3 bases: TGTGCCAGCAGTTACGACGGTCAGAGCTCCTATAATTCACCCCTCCACTTT.

There are a few counts of this clonotype. This chain uses TRBV25-1 with TRBJ2-5; D might be TRBD1 (6 bases). The V gene's germline CDR1 is MGHDK and CDR2 SYGVNS. The CDR3 has 14 residues. The ends were cut back, 4 bases at V and 3 bases at J, with 12 bases in the middle. This CDR3 reads CASSGGQGKETQYF. The DNA of the CDR3 is TGTGCCAGCAGTGGGGGGCAGGGAAAAGAGACCCAGTACTTC. The full variable domain, its missing parts supplied by reference TRBV25-1 and TRBJ2-5, is EADIYQTPRYLVIGTGKKITLECSQTMGHDKMYWYQQDPGMELHLIHYSYGVNSTEKGDLSSESTVSRIRTEHFPLTLESARPSHTSQYLCASSGGQGKETQYFGPGTRLLVL.

The chain recombines TRBV29-1 with TRBJ2-4; TRBD1 might be the D (5 bases). Germline CDR1 SQVTM, CDR2 ANQGSEA. This CDR3 contains 15 residues. Trimming took 1 base from V and 13 from J, leaving 23 bases between them. The DNA of the CDR3 is TGCAGCGTTGAAGGAAGAAGGGGCAGCTACAATGAGCAGTACTTC. Protein product: CSVEGRRGSYNEQYF.

The chain couples TRBV6-6 to TRBJ2-1; 8 bases fit TRBD1. V shed 5 bases and J 8 bases; nucleotides not matched to a gene: 5. This CDR3 is built from 13 residues. Looked up from germline, CDR1 is MNHNY and CDR2 is SVGAGI (reference sequence). The CDR3 loop reads CASSPKQGDEQFF. For the CDR3, the DNA is TGTGCCAGCAGTCCGAAACAGGGGGATGAGCAGTTCTTC.

The chain couples TRBV9 to TRBJ1-6, with 8 positions matching TRBD1. This CDR3 region has 14 residues. CDR1 is SGDLS and CDR2 is YYNGEE in the germline V gene. V was pared by 4 bases and J by 7 bases, with 4 bases of the junction left unmatched. The CDR3 nucleotides are TGTGCCAGCAGCCGGACAGGGCCGAATTCACCCCTCCACTTT. It yields the protein CASSRTGPNSPLHF.

This clonotype was observed a handful of times. The CDR3, as DNA: TGTGCCATCAGTGAGTCGGAGGGGCTTGGCAAAAACATTCAGTACTTC. This codes for CAISESEGLGKNIQYF. This sequence joins TRBV10-3 and TRBJ2-4; possibly TRBD2 for D (6 bases). Germline CDR1 and CDR2: ENHRY and SYGVKD. V dropped 0 bases and J dropped 3 bases, with 12 bases sitting between them. The CDR3 loop spans 16 amino acids.

This clonotype has only a few counts. The V and J genes are TRBV7-2 and TRBJ2-5; 12 positions match TRBD2. The V segment lost 5 bases and the J segment 2 bases; nucleotides outside the gene matches: 6. Germline-derived CDR1 and CDR2 are SGHTA and FQGNSA. The CDR3 is 16 residues long. CDR3 loop: CASSGRLAGEQETQYF. In DNA, the CDR3 is TGTGCCAGCAGCGGGAGACTAGCGGGGGAACAAGAGACCCAGTACTTC.

J is TRBJ2-3 and V is TRBV7-3; 11 bases agree with TRBD2. The CDR3 covers 16 residues. V lost 4 bases to trimming and J lost 8 bases; unmatched junction nucleotides: 11. Germline CDR1 and CDR2: SGHTA and FQGTGA. In nucleotides, the CDR3 is TGTGCCAGCAGCTCCCGTAGCGGGGGGGCCATAGGTACGCAGTATTTT. Its protein is CASSSRSGGAIGTQYF.

The gene calls are TRBV11-3 and TRBJ2-2; 12 bases fit TRBD2. V lost 3 bases, J lost 6 bases, and 5 bases stayed unmatched. This CDR3 has 16 amino acids. The germline gives CDR1 SGHNT, CDR2 YENEEA. The CDR3 here is CASSFPTSGGPGELFF. The CDR3 DNA follows: TGTGCCAGCAGCTTTCCGACTAGCGGGGGCCCCGGGGAGCTGTTTTTT.

Only a few counts were recorded for this clonotype. CDR3 sequence reads: CASSQGIQGADTQYF. In DNA form, the CDR3 reads TGTGCCAGCAGCCAAGGCATTCAGGGGGCAGATACGCAGTATTTT. This chain uses TRBV4-2 with TRBJ2-3; 7 bases agree with TRBD1. Trimming took 1 base from V and 4 from J; bases not matched to a gene: 5. Per germline, CDR1 LGHNA and CDR2 YNFKEQ. The CDR3 has 15 residues.

The chain is built from TRBV20-1 and TRBJ2-1; TRBD2 matches at 9 bases. V lost 5 bases and J lost 2; bases outside the gene matches: 10. The CDR3 covers 16 residues. CDR1 and CDR2 (germline): DFQATT, SNEGSKA (reference sequence). The CDR3 loop is CSAPRLAAGTYNEQFF. CDR3 bases: TGCAGTGCTCCGCGACTAGCGGCGGGAACCTACAATGAGCAGTTCTTC.

V gene TRBV20-1 combines with J gene TRBJ2-7; D call uncertain. Deletions cut 4 bases from V and 2 bases from J, with 15 bases between. The CDR3 consists of 14 residues. Germline values: CDR1 DFQATT, CDR2 SNEGSKA (reference sequence). CDR3 bases: TGCAGTGCTACCCGGACGGATCTTCCCTACGAGCAGTACTTC. Protein: CSATRTDLPYEQYF.

On this clonotype: One end of the junction varies from germline; a read error may be responsible. V gene TRBV12-3 or TRBV12-4 combines with J gene TRBJ1-5; the D is unclear. CDR3 size: 16 residues. This CDR3 is CAGSLGQFYSNQPQHF. CDR3 nucleotide sequence: TGTGCCGGCAGTTTAGGGCAGTTCTATAGCAATCAGCCCCAGCATTTT.